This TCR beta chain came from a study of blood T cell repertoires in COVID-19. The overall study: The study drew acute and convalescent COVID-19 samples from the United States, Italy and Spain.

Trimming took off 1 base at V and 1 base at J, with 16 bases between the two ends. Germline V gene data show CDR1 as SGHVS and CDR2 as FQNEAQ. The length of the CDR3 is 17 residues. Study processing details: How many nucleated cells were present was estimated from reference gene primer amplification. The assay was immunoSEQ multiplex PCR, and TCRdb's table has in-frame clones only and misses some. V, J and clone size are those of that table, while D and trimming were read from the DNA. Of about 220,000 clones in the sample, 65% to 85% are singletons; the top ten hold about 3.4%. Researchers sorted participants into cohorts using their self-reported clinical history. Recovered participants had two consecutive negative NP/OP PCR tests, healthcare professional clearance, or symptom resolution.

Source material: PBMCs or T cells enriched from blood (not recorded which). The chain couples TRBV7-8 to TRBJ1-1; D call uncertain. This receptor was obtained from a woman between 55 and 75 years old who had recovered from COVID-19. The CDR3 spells CASSLVLGWEANTEAFF. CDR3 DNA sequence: TGTGCCAGCAGCTTAGTCTTAGGGTGGGAGGCGAACACTGAAGCTTTCTTT.